This TCR beta chain was observed in a study of long-term antiretroviral therapy in people with HIV (dated 2022 in TCRdb). Regarding the complete study: Collection of the earliest samples took place about a decade ahead of the 2015 WHO recommendation for immediate ART, at a time when ART was typically delayed until CD4 counts fell. A retrospective serial study tested whether ART initiation and durable HIV suppression were associated with changes in peripheral blood TRB repertoire composition and diversity. The cohort contributed over 150 cryopreserved PBMC samples from about 29 adults with confirmed HIV infection, collected serially over a mean of around six years (range 1-12). Of the roughly 30 participants with HIV, approximately twelve were female. No cross-contamination during QIAcube processing turned up in test extractions that ran a monoclonal T-cell line alongside some 34 polyclonal samples.

Participants were included only if at least one PBMC sample before ART initiation and at least two post-ART samples were available. All participants with HIV were treated in the United States of America. Cryopreserved samples of 1-10 million PBMC were thawed and washed before DNA extraction. At the time of the earliest PBMC sample, participants with HIV were aged between roughly 20 and 60 years. Per participant, PBMC samples came from 1-4 timepoints prior to ART initiation and 2-8 timepoints following ART initiation, for a median of 7 samples. For every participant, serial HIV viral load, CD4+ T-cell count, ART history and demographic data were obtained. Genomic DNA was extracted from unsorted PBMC with a Qiagen kit on a QIAcube, with processing performed in batches of 12 samples. The germline V gene encodes CDR1 MGHRA and CDR2 YSYEKL. Relative to germline, V is missing 4 bases and J is missing 2 bases, with 5 bases of the junction outside any gene match. Spanning cysteine to phenylalanine, the CDR3 consists of 16 amino acids. Only the CDR3 DNA stays, 48 bases, in frame from base 1.

Overall study results and their limits: Inferences about post-ART repertoire changes are limited because no data were available on ART adherence, viral resistance or therapy changes. Limited PBMC availability meant only the TCR beta chain was sequenced, without alpha chain pairing. Because pre-ART samples had limited cell numbers, unsorted PBMC were profiled rather than sorted CD4+ and CD8+ T cells. Compared with controls, HIV repertoires had narrower CDR3 length ranges, and the network structure pointed to an antigen-experienced repertoire that shifted only slightly toward naive after ART. Starting ART was linked to a significant rise in TRB diversity, yet even after long-term ART the diversity remained significantly lower than in transplant donor controls. The samples span the years 2004 to 2017, and the ART regimens used at that time may not be as effective as current regimens. Expanded TRB clones identified before ART initiation dominated the repertoire across all time points, though the dominance fluctuated and decreased in many PLHIV after ART.

This clone was found a few times. It has no known antigen specificity. No quality values exist for individual bases; no much larger clone is one base distant. The immunoSEQ hsTCRB v3.0 assay was used at survey level resolution to sequence the TRB variable region. TRB sequencing targeted a depth of roughly 40,000-55,000 T-cell genomes per sample. An Illumina MiSeq with a v3 150-cycle kit was used to sequence the pooled TRB libraries. In the paper's pipeline: Analysis of repertoires was carried out in R inside a reproducible Nextflow workflow spanning QC, data transformation and analysis. LymphoSeq2, an R package for AIRR-Seq data exploration, was used to implement custom analyses. A few samples that yielded fewer than 5000 total TRB sequences were excluded, so that 188 HIV repertoires were analyzed. Among the 170 to 200 retained HIV repertoires, 55 to 65 were collected before ART initiation and 129 after ART initiation. Each repertoire was downsampled to 5000 TRB nucleotide sequences, and summary statistics were averaged across 100 downsampling iterations. TRB sequences were retained for analysis only if CDR3 regions of at least seven amino acids were present. Two measures captured diversity: a Shannon entropy-derived clonality score and the Gini coefficient. In the repertoire networks, any two of the top 5000 CDR3 amino acid sequences were connected whenever the two sequences differed by an edit distance of one. GLIPH2 predicted antigen specificity groups and MHC restriction for TRB CDR3 amino acid sequences. To flag known CMV, EBV, HIV or tissue antigen associations, CDR3 amino acid sequences were matched against VDJdb and McPAS-TCR. Pre-ART, post-ART and control groups were compared with Wilcoxon signed-rank tests and Holm-Bonferroni correction. TCRdb provides this immuneACCESS table in a form limited to in-frame rearrangements. Some clones are lacking; in checked studies, under half of them reflect an unresolved V gene, and why the rest are absent is not known. V and J calls and clone size come straight from that table; D and trimming were deduced from the DNA. Within this sample are over 30,000 clones, with approximately 87% of them counted one time only. Of the sample, less than 4.5% is held by the ten largest clones.

Sequences were derived from unsorted PBMCs, sampled 1.2 years after starting antiretroviral therapy. The chain couples TRBV4-1 to TRBJ2-5; 12 central bases correspond to TRBD2. The source of this sequence is a woman in her fifties or sixties with HIV. The base sequence is TGCGCCAGCAGCCTAATGACTAGCGGGGGACAAGAGACCCAGTACTTC. This gives the protein CASSLMTSGGQETQYF.